Listed below are T cell receptor beta chains from one sample, sequenced in a study of T cell repertoires in aging, cancer and after chemotherapy. MiXCR, applied by TCRdb to the multiplex PCR reads, yields one record per CDR3 protein. Of 2,900 or so distinct CDR3 sequences in the sample, almost 25% are singletons; the top ten hold more than 5%. Sequencing was carried out using blood. These receptors came from a human donor with a solid tumor. Both conserved end residues are part of each CDR3. D genes are given only for firm matches. Clone size is shown for a subset of rows, as once, few, many or a class of expanded clone.

j_gene,v_gene,d_gene,abundance,CDR3aa,CDR3nt
TRBJ2-1,TRBV10-3,TRBD2,medium-sized,CAISDAGTSGGAYNEQFF,TGTGCCATCAGTGACGCCGGGACTAGCGGGGGGGCATACAATGAGCAGTTCTTC
TRBJ2-3,TRBV9,TRBD2,few,CASSVYGGEGDTQYF,TGTGCCAGCAGCGTATACGGGGGGGAGGGAGATACGCAGTATTTT
TRBJ1-4,TRBV6-1,NA,NA,CASKTGSTNEKLFF,TGTGCCAGCAAAACAGGTTCAACTAATGAAAAACTGTTTTTT
TRBJ2-5,TRBV18,TRBD1,medium-sized,CASSVGQGVEETQYF,TGTGCCAGCTCCGTGGGACAGGGGGTGGAGGAGACCCAGTACTTC
TRBJ2-4,TRBV6-5,TRBD2,few,CASSYAGEDIQYF,TGTGCCAGCAGTTACGCGGGAGAAGACATTCAGTACTTC
TRBJ2-5,TRBV6-2/TRBV6-3,NA,medium-sized,CASSAGSTTETQYF,TGTGCCAGCAGCGCCGGGTCCACGACGGAGACCCAGTACTTC
TRBJ2-7,TRBV12-3/TRBV12-4,NA,medium-sized,CASSPRVAVSYEQYF,TGTGCCAGCAGTCCCAGGGTAGCGGTATCCTACGAGCAGTACTTC
TRBJ2-4,TRBV20-1,NA,NA,CSARDHRWGVAKNIQYF,TGCAGTGCTAGAGATCACCGTTGGGGGGTAGCCAAAAACATTCAGTACTTC
TRBJ1-1,TRBV6-2/TRBV6-3,TRBD1,NA,CASSEPPGQGNTEAFF,TGTGCCAGCAGTGAGCCTCCGGGACAGGGGAACACTGAAGCTTTCTTT
TRBJ1-5,TRBV6-2/TRBV6-3,NA,medium-sized,CASSEDAYSNQPQHF,TGTGCCAGCAGTGAGGACGCTTATAGCAATCAGCCCCAGCATTTT
TRBJ1-2,TRBV15,NA,NA,CATSSREFYGYTF,TGTGCCACCAGCAGCCGAGAGTTTTATGGCTACACCTTC
TRBJ1-5,TRBV19,NA,medium-sized,CASSIGPGLGGQAQHF,TGTGCCAGTAGTATAGGGCCGGGGCTGGGGGGTCAAGCCCAGCATTTT
TRBJ2-2,TRBV29-1,NA,NA,CSVRDVSTGELFF,TGCAGCGTTAGGGATGTCTCCACCGGGGAGCTGTTTTTT
TRBJ1-2,TRBV7-3,NA,few,CASSFRGGDRIYGYTF,TGTGCCAGCAGCTTCCGGGGGGGGGATCGTATCTATGGCTACACCTTC
TRBJ2-7,TRBV7-9,TRBD1,NA,CASSFPGQGVFSDQYF,TGTGCCAGCAGCTTTCCGGGACAGGGAGTTTTTTCCGACCAGTACTTC
TRBJ1-5,TRBV30,NA,few,CAWSVSGDQPQHF,TGTGCCTGGAGTGTGTCAGGGGATCAGCCCCAGCATTTT
TRBJ2-2,TRBV4-3,NA,NA,CASSLKTGANTGELFF,TGCGCCAGCAGCCTCAAAACGGGGGCAAACACCGGGGAGCTGTTTTTT
TRBJ2-2,TRBV7-2,TRBD2,NA,CASSLTLAGGITGELFF,TGTGCCAGCAGCTTAACGCTAGCGGGGGGAATCACCGGGGAGCTGTTTTTT
TRBJ1-4,TRBV29-1,NA,large,CSASLAGRSEKLFF,TGCAGCGCCTCACTAGCAGGGCGGAGTGAAAAACTGTTTTTT
TRBJ2-1,TRBV5-1,NA,NA,CASSSLGGGTNEQFF,TGCGCCAGCAGCTCCCTAGGGGGGGGCACGAATGAGCAGTTCTTC
TRBJ1-2,TRBV12-3/TRBV12-4,TRBD1,NA,CASSSQKGQGNYGYTF,TGTGCCAGCAGTTCCCAAAAGGGACAGGGAAACTATGGCTACACCTTC
TRBJ2-5,TRBV24-1,TRBD1,NA,CATSDLVDRGFNEQYF,TGTGCCACCAGTGATTTGGTGGACAGGGGGTTCAATGAGCAGTACTTC
TRBJ2-1,TRBV24-1,TRBD1,medium-sized,CATSDLRPGGGLFF,TGTGCCACCAGTGATTTGCGCCCAGGGGGTGGGCTGTTCTTC
TRBJ2-7,TRBV6-5,NA,NA,CASRNSHEQYF,TGTGCCAGCAGGAACTCCCACGAGCAGTACTTC
TRBJ2-2,TRBV12-3/TRBV12-4,TRBD1,medium-sized,CASSSLTGVDTGELFF,TGTGCCAGCAGTTCGCTGACAGGGGTGGACACCGGGGAGCTGTTTTTT
TRBJ2-1,TRBV7-4,TRBD1,NA,CASSAQGAHEQFF,TGTGCCAGCAGCGCACAGGGGGCCCATGAGCAGTTCTTC
TRBJ2-3,TRBV15,TRBD2,medium-sized,CATKERGLTDTQYF,TGTGCCACTAAAGAGCGGGGGCTTACAGATACGCAGTATTTT
TRBJ2-3,TRBV6-1,TRBD2,medium-sized,CASSEVLAGLEDTQYF,TGTGCCAGCAGCGAAGTCCTAGCGGGGTTGGAAGATACGCAGTATTTT
TRBJ1-2,TRBV18,NA,NA,CASSPRDGLNYGYTF,TGTGCCAGCTCACCACGGGACGGACTAAACTATGGCTACACCTTC
TRBJ1-4,TRBV20-1,TRBD1,medium-sized,CGWDSGEKLFF,TGCGGCTGGGACAGTGGTGAAAAACTGTTTTTT
TRBJ2-3,TRBV24-1,NA,medium-sized,CATSGGPGQRAGDTQYF,TGTGCCACCAGTGGCGGTCCGGGACAAAGGGCGGGAGATACGCAGTATTTT
TRBJ2-2,TRBV2,NA,few,CASSLGTGELFF,TGTGCCAGCAGTTTAGGCACCGGGGAGCTGTTTTTT
TRBJ2-2,TRBV7-6,NA,medium-sized,CASSLGANGELFF,TGTGCCAGCAGCTTAGGGGCTAACGGGGAGCTGTTTTTT
TRBJ2-7,TRBV7-2,NA,few,CASSRLGSYEQYF,TGTGCCAGCAGCAGACTAGGTTCCTACGAGCAGTACTTC
TRBJ2-2,TRBV12-3/TRBV12-4,NA,medium-sized,CASRTPGQGSVTNTGELFF,TGTGCCAGCAGAACTCCGGGACAAGGGTCCGTTACGAACACCGGGGAGCTGTTTTTT
TRBJ1-1,TRBV20-1,TRBD1,few,CSALSPGTAELGEAFF,TGCAGTGCCTTGAGCCCCGGGACAGCGGAACTGGGTGAAGCTTTCTTT
TRBJ1-3,TRBV19,NA,NA,CASCQGWGALGNTIYF,TGTGCCAGTTGTCAAGGGTGGGGGGCCCTTGGAAACACCATATATTTT
TRBJ2-7,TRBV20-1,TRBD1,NA,CSASGDRVSWDYEQYF,TGCAGTGCGAGCGGGGACAGGGTGTCCTGGGACTACGAGCAGTACTTC
TRBJ2-3,TRBV6-6,NA,medium-sized,CASSYRGNTDTQYF,TGTGCCAGCAGTTACCGGGGAAACACAGATACGCAGTATTTT
TRBJ2-7,TRBV18,NA,few,CASSPQTGGALSYEQYF,TGTGCCAGCTCACCACAGACCGGAGGGGCTCTCTCCTACGAGCAGTACTTC
TRBJ2-2,TRBV11-2,NA,few,CASSFPKTGRNTGELFF,TGTGCCAGCAGCTTTCCGAAGACAGGACGGAACACCGGGGAGCTGTTTTTT
TRBJ2-3,TRBV4-3,TRBD2,NA,CASSRSGTSGGLSTDTQYF,TGCGCCAGCAGCCGGTCCGGGACTAGCGGGGGTCTTAGCACAGATACGCAGTATTTT
TRBJ1-1,TRBV7-9,NA,NA,CASSLSLNTEAFF,TGTGCCAGCAGCTTAAGCTTGAACACTGAAGCTTTCTTT
TRBJ1-2,TRBV19,NA,medium-sized,CASSRLRTDSTDYGYTF,TGTGCCAGTAGTAGGTTGCGGACGGATAGTACCGACTATGGCTACACCTTC
TRBJ2-3,TRBV20-1,NA,NA,CSAWGGSTDTQYF,TGCAGTGCCTGGGGCGGGAGCACAGATACGCAGTATTTT
TRBJ2-7,TRBV6-5,NA,medium-sized,CASSYQDTYEQYF,TGTGCCAGCAGTTACCAGGACACCTACGAGCAGTACTTC
TRBJ1-5,TRBV6-1,TRBD1,medium-sized,CASRTGHSNQPQHF,TGTGCCAGCAGGACAGGGCATAGCAATCAGCCCCAGCATTTT